A single sample is the source of the 25 T cell receptor beta chains below, sequenced in a study of cytotoxic CD8 clonotypes in ibrutinib-treated CLL (dated by TCRdb to the early 2020s). The time point label for this specimen denotes: about a year on ibrutinib. Libraries were prepared through the immunoSEQ multiplex PCR assay. TCRdb re-hosts the immuneACCESS table, in-frame sequences only. Its copies lack some clones; in the studies checked, an unresolved V gene accounts for under half of them, and the cause for the rest is not known. The sample table contains 95,000 to 100,000 clones; only one count was recorded for around four fifths of them. The top ten hold around 30% of the sample. Sequenced material: PBMCs, taken after 12 months of ibrutinib treatment. The source of these receptors is a human donor with chronic lymphocytic leukemia.

The CDR3 coding sequence is TGTGCCAGCAGCGGGGAATGGGGGACAGGGGTTAGCTCCTATAATTCACCCCTCCACTTT. Protein: CASSGEWGTGVSSYNSPLHF. The chain uses TRBV9 and TRBJ1-6, with 10 bases identical to TRBD1. The CDR3 spans 20 residues. With V trimmed by 3 bases and J by 0 bases, 12 bases remained unmatched. Germline lookup yields CDR1 SGDLS and CDR2 YYNGEE.

This chain links TRBV28 with TRBJ1-2; weak D call: TRBD1 (6 bases). Trimming removed 3 bases at V and 4 bases at J, with 9 bases between. CDR1 and CDR2 from the germline V gene are MDHEN and SYDVKM. The CDR3 spans 13 residues. The DNA of the CDR3 is TGTGCCAGCAGTTTTCAGGGGAGCTATGGCTACACCTTC. This gives the protein CASSFQGSYGYTF.

This chain connects TRBV30 to TRBJ2-6, with no clear D. V lost 1 base and J lost 3, with 4 bases in between. CDR3 length equals 13 residues. CDR1 and CDR2 (germline): GTSNPN, SVGIG (reference sequence). The CDR3 DNA follows: TGTGCCTGGAGTGGGGTTGGGGCCAACGTCCTGACTTTC. The encoded protein is CAWSGVGANVLTF.

V is TRBV4-1 and J is TRBJ1-2; possible D gene TRBD1, 5 bases. This CDR3 has 14 residues. Trimming took off 2 bases at V and 7 bases at J, with 14 bases between the two ends. Germline V CDR1 and CDR2: MGHRA, YSYEKL. In nucleotides, the CDR3 is TGCGCCAGCAGCCAATTAGGGGAACGAAGTGGCTACACCTTC. Residues: CASSQLGERSGYTF.

The chain couples TRBV7-3 to TRBJ2-3; 7 bases are shared with TRBD1. This CDR3 is 15 amino acids long. CDR1 is SGHTA, CDR2 FQGTGA, per germline. V trimming: 5 bases; J trimming: 2 bases; junction bases outside the gene matches: 7. The CDR3 nucleotides read TGTGCCAGCAGCGCTGGGGACAGACTCACAGATACGCAGTATTTT. Residues: CASSAGDRLTDTQYF.

CDR3 amino acids: CASSEERDLGEQYF. CDR3 coding DNA: TGTGCCAGCAGTGAGGAGCGGGACCTCGGCGAGCAGTACTTC. The chain links TRBV6-1 to TRBJ2-7; TRBD2 aligns across 7 bases. The V gene end was trimmed by 3 bases and the J gene end by 6 bases; junction bases not matched to a gene: 8. CDR1 and CDR2 (germline): MNHNS, SASEGT. The CDR3 is 14 amino acids.

V usage is TRBV6-6 and J usage is TRBJ2-1; D is ambiguous. Germline CDR1 reads MNHNY; CDR2 reads SVGAGI (reference sequence). V was cut by 7 bases and J by 6 bases, with 10 bases left in between. This CDR3 is 12 amino acids long. The CDR3 spells CASNFERNEQFF. CDR3 in DNA: TGTGCCAGCAATTTCGAGCGCAATGAGCAGTTCTTC.

The V and J genes are TRBV18 and TRBJ2-5, with D possibly matching TRBD2 (5 bases). V was trimmed by 2 bases and J by 4 bases, leaving 14 bases between them. The CDR3 runs to 15 residues. CDR1 is KGHSH, CDR2 LQKENI, per germline. Here the CDR3 DNA reads TGTGCCAGCTCACCAGGGGAGTGGGATGCAGAGACCCAGTACTTC. It specifies CASSPGEWDAETQYF.

The rearrangement joins TRBV9 to TRBJ1-6; D is perhaps TRBD1 (6 bases). This CDR3 comprises 14 residues. Germline V lookup: CDR1 SGDLS, CDR2 YYNGEE. Trimming stripped 4 bases from V and 6 bases from J, with 11 bases between. Here the CDR3 reads CASSPTGTNSPLHF. CDR3 coding DNA: TGTGCCAGCAGCCCCACAGGGACTAATTCACCCCTCCACTTT.

This chain links TRBV28 with TRBJ1-1; D call uncertain. V lost 6 bases to trimming and J lost 5 bases, with 16 bases between them. The CDR3 length is 14 residues. CDR1 is MDHEN and CDR2 is SYDVKM in the germline V gene. The CDR3 spells CASSGWPTVTEAFF. The DNA of the CDR3 is TGTGCCAGCAGCGGCTGGCCGACGGTTACTGAAGCTTTCTTT.

This clone turned up a few times. V is TRBV7-9 and J is TRBJ1-1; tentatively, D is TRBD1 (6 bases). The CDR3 is 13 residues long. V dropped 7 bases and J dropped 1 base, with 10 bases sitting between them. Looked up from germline, CDR1 is SEHNR and CDR2 is FQNEAQ (reference sequence). The CDR3 DNA is TGTGCCAGCATCCTACAGGGGAACACTGAAGCTTTCTTT. Translated: CASILQGNTEAFF.

The V and J genes are TRBV27 and TRBJ1-6, with D uncertain. The germline CDR1 and CDR2 sequences are MNHEY and SMNVEV (reference sequence). CDR3 size: 15 residues. V was trimmed by 6 bases and J by 0 bases, leaving 9 bases between them. CDR3 loop: CASRLLSSYNSPLHF. The CDR3 DNA is TGTGCCAGCAGACTTCTAAGCTCCTATAATTCACCCCTCCACTTT.

The chain combines TRBV5-1 with TRBJ2-1, with 11 bases matching TRBD2. The CDR3 covers 15 residues. CDR1 SGHRS and CDR2 YFSETQ come from the germline V gene. Unmatched junction bases numbered 5, after V lost 2 bases and J lost 7 bases. The DNA for the CDR3 is TGCGCCAGCAGCTTTAGCGGGGGGGCCGGGAATGAGCAGTTCTTC. Residues: CASSFSGGAGNEQFF.

The DNA for the CDR3 is TGTGCCAGCAGCCCTACCGGACTAGGAGACAATGAGCAGTTCTTC. This encodes CASSPTGLGDNEQFF. J is TRBJ2-1 and V is TRBV7-9; 7 positions agree with TRBD2. With V trimmed by 5 bases and J by 5 bases, 9 bases remained unmatched. CDR1 and CDR2 (germline): SEHNR, FQNEAQ (reference sequence). The CDR3 is 15 residues long.

This clone was observed once. The chain joins TRBV5-4 to TRBJ1-4, with a possible D match to TRBD1 (5 bases). Germline V gene sequence: CDR1 SGHNT, CDR2 YYREEE (reference sequence). The CDR3 is made up of 15 amino acids. V was trimmed by 4 bases and J by 7 bases, leaving 17 bases between them. The CDR3 here is CASSQRRGSSEKLFF. The DNA for the CDR3 is TGTGCCAGCAGCCAGAGACGGGGGTCTAGTGAAAAACTGTTTTTT. Based on the CDR3 plus reference TRBV5-4 and TRBJ1-4, the full variable domain is ETGVTQSPTHLIKTRGQQVTLRCSSQSGHNTVSWYQQALGQGPQFIFQYYREEENGRGNFPPRFSGLQFPNYSSELNVNALELDDSALYLCASSQRRGSSEKLFFGSGTQLSVL.

The V call is TRBV9, the J call TRBJ1-2, with D perhaps matching TRBD1 (6 bases). This CDR3 spans 15 amino acids. V lost 4 bases, J lost 2 bases, and 15 bases lay in between. Germline-derived CDR1 and CDR2 are SGDLS and YYNGEE. CDR3 coding DNA: TGTGCCAGCAGCCCCGGACAGCGAACAAACTATGGCTACACCTTC. Its translation is CASSPGQRTNYGYTF.

This clone came up once. The chain is built from TRBV5-5 and TRBJ1-3; D gene uncertain. CDR1 SGHKS and CDR2 YYEKEE come from the germline V gene (reference sequence). The CDR3 extends over 14 amino acids. Trimming shortened V by 2 bases and J by 1 base, and 7 bases separated the two germline ends. CDR3 sequence reads: CASSFKESGNTIYF. The CDR3 DNA follows: TGTGCCAGCAGCTTTAAGGAATCTGGAAACACCATATATTTT.

The chain uses TRBV6-4 and TRBJ2-7; D is unclear. This CDR3 is 16 amino acids long. CDR1 and CDR2 (germline): MRHNA, SNTAGT. V lost 10 bases, J lost 3 bases, and 25 bases lay in between. CDR3 protein: CATQLPIKSLCYEQYF. The DNA for the CDR3 is TGTGCCACCCAGTTACCAATTAAATCTCTCTGCTACGAGCAGTACTTC.

This clone has a handful of counts. V is TRBV25-1 and J is TRBJ2-2, with D possibly TRBD2 on 6 matching bases. Germline V lookup: CDR1 MGHDK, CDR2 SYGVNS. The CDR3 has 13 amino acids. The CDR3 nucleotides are TGTCCCCCCGGCAGGGAGGACACCGGGGAGCTGTTTTTT. Its protein product is CPPGREDTGELFF.

CDR3 in amino acids: CASSTGVVETQYF. The CDR3 DNA follows: TGTGCCAGTAGTACAGGGGTTGTGGAGACCCAGTACTTC. This chain links TRBV19 with TRBJ2-5; TRBD1 might be the D (6 bases). V dropped 4 bases and J dropped 5 bases, with 11 bases sitting between them. CDR3 length: 13 residues. Germline V gene lookup returns CDR1 LNHDA and CDR2 SQIVND (reference sequence).

The rearrangement links TRBV9 to TRBJ1-4, with D possibly being TRBD1 (6 bases). This CDR3 spans 13 amino acids. V lost 4 bases and J lost 11, with 15 bases in between. CDR1 is SGDLS, CDR2 YYNGEE, per germline. The CDR3 is CASSPREGVKLFF. CDR3 nucleotides: TGTGCCAGCAGCCCCCGAGAGGGGGTGAAACTGTTTTTT.

The chain carries TRBV14 and TRBJ1-2, with D perhaps matching TRBD1 (6 bases). Germline V gene sequence: CDR1 SGHDN, CDR2 FVKESK. V was trimmed by 5 bases and J by 8 bases, leaving 15 bases between them. The CDR3 spans 13 residues. The CDR3 DNA reads TGTGCCAGCAGCTCGATTAGGGGGTTCGGCTACACCTTC. Residues: CASSSIRGFGYTF.

The chain employs TRBV4-3 and TRBJ2-7; D not certain. V dropped 5 bases and J dropped 3 bases, with 11 bases sitting between them. This CDR3 has 13 residues. Germline-derived CDR1 and CDR2 are LGHNA and YSLEER. The CDR3 is CASSSNPGYEQYF. In DNA, the CDR3 is TGCGCCAGCAGCTCAAACCCGGGCTACGAGCAGTACTTC.

The chain is built from TRBV30 and TRBJ2-7, with a tentative D call TRBD1 (7 bases). This CDR3 comprises 13 residues. Germline-derived CDR1 and CDR2 are GTSNPN and SVGIG (reference sequence). Trimming removed 7 bases from V and 3 bases from J, with 16 bases in between. The CDR3 loop reads CASGGTFDYEQYF. The CDR3 DNA follows: TGTGCCTCAGGGGGGACTTTCGACTACGAGCAGTACTTC.

The chain joins TRBV6-5 to TRBJ2-1, with 9 positions matching TRBD2. Germline CDR1 and CDR2: MNHEY and SVGAGI. The CDR3 spans 14 residues. The trim removed 6 bases at V and 6 bases at J, leaving 6 bases unmatched. The CDR3 DNA reads as TGTGCCAGCAGACCAGGGACTAGCTTCAATGAGCAGTTCTTC. Amino acids: CASRPGTSFNEQFF.